The following is a T cell receptor beta chain sequence with its context. Its antigen is unidentified. These data are taken from a study of PD-1 blockade in classical Hodgkin lymphoma. About the research overall: With a 2-week interval, patients received intravenous nivolumab at 3 mg/kg.

The assay was immunoSEQ multiplex PCR, and TCRdb's table has in-frame clones only and misses some. The sample gives 9,500 to 13,000 clones, about 80% of which show up once; roughly 6% is in the top ten. Each and every patient relapsed after autologous stem cell transplantation, and patients got differing brentuximab vedotin exposure. General observations from the study: TCR diversity at baseline was reported to be reduced in newly diagnosed patients relative to healthy donors. Patients were excluded if nivolumab began under 1 year after ASCT (the autologous transplant).

Germline CDR1 MRHNA, CDR2 SNTAGT. CDR3 size: 14 residues. The germline V and J ends were trimmed by 5 bases and 2 bases, with 11 bases remaining between them. Specimen: peripheral blood mononuclear cells (PBMCs), collected before the second cycle of nivolumab. The TCR originated in a human donor with classical Hodgkin lymphoma. This chain uses TRBV6-4 with TRBJ2-3; D possibly corresponds to TRBD1 (5 bases). The CDR3 reads CASSLTALTDTQYF. The CDR3 coding sequence is TGTGCCAGCAGTCTGACAGCCCTCACAGATACGCAGTATTTT.